These 30 T cell receptor beta chains were sequenced from one sample in a study of T cells in Graves' hyperthyroidism and ophthalmopathy. Amplification of TCR beta CDR3 regions was performed using RNA transcripts as template. The TCR CDR3 first-round RT-PCR relied on the HTBI primer set. MiXCR, run by TCRdb on the multiplex PCR reads, gives a single entry per CDR3 protein. The sample includes roughly 500,000 distinct CDR3 sequences, 40% to 55% of them seen just once. What was sequenced was peripheral blood or thyroid tissue (not recorded which). These receptors were collected from an adult woman with Graves' disease, either hyperthyroidism or ophthalmopathy (not recorded which).

The J gene is TRBJ1-5, the V gene TRBV2; a weak D match, TRBD1 (5 bases). This CDR3 has 13 amino acids. V shed 8 bases and J shed 6 bases, with 14 bases lying between them. Germline V gives CDR1 SNHLY, CDR2 FYNNEI. CDR3 residues: CASGSGEGQPQHF. The DNA of the CDR3 is TGTGCCAGCGGTTCGGGGGAGGGTCAGCCCCAGCATTTT. The full variable domain, with the rest looked up from reference TRBV2 and TRBJ1-5, is EPEVTQTPSHQVTQMGQEVILRCVPISNHLYFYWYRQILGQKVEFLVSFYNNEISEKSEIFDDQFSVERPDGSNFTLKIRSTKLEDSAMYFCASGSGEGQPQHFGDGTRLSIL.

A few counts support this clonotype. The chain recombines TRBV15 with TRBJ1-2; 9 nucleotides agree with TRBD1. Per the germline V gene, CDR1 is LNHNV and CDR2 is YYDKDF (reference sequence). The trim removed 6 bases at V and 8 bases at J, leaving 4 bases unmatched. The CDR3 loop spans 12 amino acids. The CDR3 DNA is TGTGCCACCAGACAGGGGGCTCAGGGCTACACCTTC. Its protein is CATRQGAQGYTF.

The chain joins TRBV20-1 to TRBJ1-2; perhaps TRBD1 as D (6 bases). The germline V and J ends were trimmed by 3 bases and 4 bases, with 12 bases remaining between them. This CDR3 is 13 amino acids long. From germline, CDR1 is DFQATT and CDR2 SNEGSKA (reference sequence). The CDR3 sequence: CSASWGASYGYTF. The DNA for the CDR3 is TGCAGTGCTAGTTGGGGGGCTTCCTATGGCTACACCTTC.

This clonotype was seen only a few times. The chain is built from TRBV9 and TRBJ2-7; the D gene is possibly TRBD2 (5 bases). The CDR3 is made up of 15 amino acids. Trimming stripped 0 bases from V and 5 bases from J, with 15 bases between. Germline CDR1 is SGDLS and CDR2 is YYNGEE. This CDR3 reads CASSVAGVPSDEQYF. CDR3 coding DNA: TGTGCCAGCAGCGTAGCCGGGGTTCCTTCGGACGAGCAGTACTTC.

This clonotype came up many times. In DNA, the CDR3 is TGCGCCAGCAGCTTGTCCGCAGAAGACAGGGGAAGGTCGGGCGGCTACACCTTC. Its protein product is CASSLSAEDRGRSGGYTF. This chain links TRBV5-1 with TRBJ1-2; 8 positions match TRBD1. Germline CDR1 reads SGHRS; CDR2 reads YFSETQ. The V gene end was trimmed by 1 base and the J gene end by 8 bases; junction bases not matched to a gene: 19. This CDR3 contains 18 residues.

Concerning this clonotype: This sequence may be a read error, since a much larger clone differs from it by one base. The rearrangement uses TRBV29-1 and TRBJ2-7; 12 bases align to TRBD2. Trimming removed 8 bases from V and 7 bases from J; junction bases left unmatched: 6. Germline CDR1 SQVTM, CDR2 ANQGSEA. This CDR3 has 12 residues. CDR3 region: CSLTSGSNEQYF. The CDR3 DNA reads TGCAGCTTGACTAGCGGGAGCAATGAGCAGTACTTC.

In its sample, this clonotype was seen a few times. The chain links TRBV2 to TRBJ1-2, with 10 bases matching TRBD1. The CDR3 extends over 16 amino acids. The ends lost 0 bases at V and 6 bases at J; junction bases unmatched: 7. CDR1 is SNHLY and CDR2 is FYNNEI in the germline V gene. The CDR3 nucleotides are TGTGCCAGCAGTGAAGCGCTTCGGGACAGGGGCCATGGCTACACCTTC. It is translated as CASSEALRDRGHGYTF.

This clonotype showed up many times. The chain couples TRBV12-3 or TRBV12-4 to TRBJ1-1, with D possibly TRBD1 on 5 matching bases. This CDR3 spans 17 amino acids. Trimming shortened V by 2 bases and J by 0 bases, and 16 bases separated the two germline ends. The CDR3 nucleotides are TGTGCCAGCAGTTTACGTCGGTCAGGGACGGTGAACACTGAAGCTTTCTTT. It translates to CASSLRRSGTVNTEAFF.

V is TRBV12-3 or TRBV12-4 and J is TRBJ2-7, with D perhaps assigned TRBD1 or TRBD2 (6 bases each). Trimming shortened V by 1 base and J by 5 bases, and 12 bases separated the two germline ends. The CDR3 is 14 residues long. DNA for the CDR3: TGTGCCAGCAGTTTAGGGGGGGCCCAAAACGAGCAGTACTTC. It codes for CASSLGGAQNEQYF.

The chain combines TRBV11-2 with TRBJ1-5; D is unclear. Germline lookup yields CDR1 SGHAT and CDR2 FQNNGV. Trimming removed 5 bases at V and 5 bases at J, with 10 bases between. The CDR3 loop spans 13 amino acids. Written as DNA, the CDR3 is TGTGCCAGCAGCCGAGATCTAGATCAGCCCCAGCATTTT. Translating it yields CASSRDLDQPQHF. The full variable domain, completed using reference TRBV11-2 and TRBJ1-5, is EAGVAQSPRYKIIEKRQSVAFWCNPISGHATLYWYQQILGQGPKLLIQFQNNGVVDDSQLPKDRFSAERLKGVDSTLKIQPAKLEDSAVYLCASSRDLDQPQHFGDGTRLSIL.

This clonotype was seen many times. The chain is built from TRBV10-3 and TRBJ2-5; 7 bases are a match to TRBD2. The CDR3 is 13 amino acids. Germline-derived CDR1 and CDR2 are ENHRY and SYGVKD. V gave up 3 bases and J gave up 9 bases; unmatched junction bases: 7. This CDR3 is CAISETGGRAQYF. As DNA, the CDR3 is TGTGCCATCAGTGAAACGGGGGGAAGGGCCCAGTACTTC.

The chain employs TRBV7-9 and TRBJ1-5; 8 bases are a match to TRBD1. CDR1 is SEHNR and CDR2 is FQNEAQ in the germline V gene (reference sequence). The CDR3 loop spans 16 amino acids. The V segment lost 5 bases and the J segment 1 base; nucleotides outside the gene matches: 7. For the CDR3, the DNA is TGTGCCAGCAGCCCGGACAGGGTTGGGAGCAATCAGCCCCAGCATTTT. It codes for CASSPDRVGSNQPQHF. The full variable domain, rest sourced from reference TRBV7-9 and TRBJ1-5, is DTGVSQNPRHKITKRGQNVTFRCDPISEHNRLYWYRQTLGQGPEFLTYFQNEAQLEKSRLLSDRFSAERPKGSFSTLEIQRTEQGDSAMYLCASSPDRVGSNQPQHFGDGTRLSIL.

The CDR3 sequence: CASSGRDSSSRYYEQYF. The CDR3 DNA is TGTGCCAGCAGCGGCCGGGACAGCTCTAGTCGCTACTACGAGCAGTACTTC. The chain is built from TRBV7-2 and TRBJ2-7; 7 nucleotides match TRBD1. The CDR3 loop spans 17 amino acids. The V segment lost 5 bases and the J segment 3 bases; nucleotides outside the gene matches: 16. Germline CDR1 is SGHTA and CDR2 is FQGNSA. Combining the CDR3 with reference TRBV7-2 and TRBJ2-7 gives the whole variable domain GAGVSQSPSNKVTEKGKDVELRCDPISGHTALYWYRQSLGQGLEFLIYFQGNSAPDKSGLPSDRFSAERTGGSVSTLTIQRTQQEDSAVYLCASSGRDSSSRYYEQYFGPGTRLTVT.

V is TRBV6-5 and J is TRBJ2-7; D not resolved. This CDR3 is built from 12 residues. Germline assignment: CDR1 MNHEY and CDR2 SVGAGI. V gave up 6 bases and J gave up 6 bases, with 12 bases separating them. The CDR3 spells CASSDWDGEQYF. The CDR3, as DNA: TGTGCCAGCAGCGACTGGGATGGCGAGCAGTACTTC.

This clonotype was recorded many times. The rearrangement joins TRBV11-2 to TRBJ2-5, with D maybe TRBD2 (5 bases). The V and J ends lost 1 base and 5 bases respectively, with 11 bases between them. The CDR3 is made up of 14 amino acids. Germline lookup yields CDR1 SGHAT and CDR2 FQNNGV. The CDR3 protein is CASSLGAVLETQYF. The CDR3 DNA reads as TGTGCCAGCAGCTTAGGAGCGGTATTGGAGACCCAGTACTTC.

The chain combines TRBV7-8 with TRBJ1-1, with TRBD1 matching 7 bases. The CDR3 spans 11 residues. The V and J ends lost 4 bases and 11 bases, in that order; junction bases with no gene match: 4. Germline V gene sequence: CDR1 SGHVS, CDR2 FQNEAQ. The CDR3 loop reads CASSWQGEAFF. Here the CDR3 DNA reads TGTGCCAGCAGCTGGCAGGGGGAGGCTTTCTTT.

The V and J genes are TRBV19 and TRBJ1-5, with no clear D. Germline CDR1 reads LNHDA; CDR2 reads SQIVND (reference sequence). The ends were cut back, 7 bases at V and 2 bases at J, with 12 bases in the middle. The CDR3 loop spans 14 amino acids. CDR3 bases: TGTGCCAGTACCTCATGGCCTGGCAATCAGCCCCAGCATTTT. It translates to CASTSWPGNQPQHF.

This chain connects TRBV10-3 to TRBJ2-5; maybe TRBD2 (6 bases). CDR3 size: 13 residues. Germline V gene data show CDR1 as ENHRY and CDR2 as SYGVKD. V was cut by 8 bases and J by 1 base, with 11 bases left in between. The CDR3 spells CAIAQRAQETQYF. The CDR3 nucleotides read TGTGCCATCGCTCAGCGGGCCCAAGAGACCCAGTACTTC.

This clonotype was picked up many times. V is TRBV6-6 and J is TRBJ1-2, with 9 bases fitting TRBD1. The CDR3 runs to 17 residues. Losses at the gene ends were 0 bases for V and 0 bases for J; bases not matched to a gene: 5. Germline V gives CDR1 MNHNY, CDR2 SVGAGI (reference sequence). The CDR3 nucleotides read TGTGCCAGCAGTTACTCGAGAGGGGACAGGGCTAACTATGGCTACACCTTC. This codes for CASSYSRGDRANYGYTF.

A few counts support this clonotype. The rearrangement joins TRBV3-1 to TRBJ1-1; 8 bases agree with TRBD1. Germline lookup yields CDR1 LGHDT and CDR2 YNNKEL (reference sequence). Trimming at V came to 2 bases and at J to 1 base, leaving 3 bases not matched to a gene. The CDR3 consists of 15 residues. The CDR3 protein is CASSQQGQGNTEAFF. DNA for the CDR3: TGTGCCAGCAGCCAACAAGGACAGGGGAACACTGAAGCTTTCTTT.

In its sample, this clonotype was seen a few times. The V gene is TRBV15, the J gene TRBJ2-1; 10 bases map to TRBD2. Germline V lookup: CDR1 LNHNV, CDR2 YYDKDF (reference sequence). There are 15 residues in the CDR3. V gave up 8 bases and J gave up 4 bases; unmatched junction bases: 8. CDR3 DNA sequence: TGTGCCACCCAGAGTGCTAGCGGGGGTTACAATGAGCAGTTCTTC. It encodes CATQSASGGYNEQFF.

This clonotype was detected ten times or more. V is TRBV10-3 and J is TRBJ1-2; the D is unclear. Per germline, CDR1 ENHRY and CDR2 SYGVKD. The V end lost 3 bases, the J end lost 4 bases, and 12 bases lay between the germline ends. The length of the CDR3 is 14 residues. The CDR3 spells CAISERSTIYGYTF. DNA of the CDR3: TGTGCCATCAGTGAAAGGTCGACCATCTATGGCTACACCTTC.

This rearrangement joins TRBV28 to TRBJ2-2; D may be TRBD1 (6 bases). Looked up from germline, CDR1 is MDHEN and CDR2 is SYDVKM. Between the trimmed V and J ends, which lost 6 bases and 7 bases, there was a span of 18 bases. The CDR3 loop spans 15 amino acids. CDR3 sequence reads: CASSLGSTGGGELFF. The CDR3 bases are TGTGCCAGCAGCTTAGGCTCGACAGGCGGCGGGGAGCTGTTTTTT.

The gene calls are TRBV9 and TRBJ1-6; D unclear. V was cut by 0 bases and J by 2 bases, with 6 bases left in between. CDR3 size: 15 residues. In germline, CDR1 is SGDLS, CDR2 YYNGEE. The CDR3 DNA sequence: TGTGCCAGCAGCGTAGAAGGAACCTATAATTCACCCCTCCACTTT. Amino acids: CASSVEGTYNSPLHF.

At least ten counts were recorded for this clonotype. This chain joins TRBV14 and TRBJ2-5; D is undetermined. This CDR3 is 15 amino acids long. The germline V gene has CDR1 SGHDN and CDR2 FVKESK. Deletions cut 3 bases from V and 2 bases from J, with 13 bases between. The CDR3 DNA reads as TGTGCCAGCAGCCACAGTGGCGGCAGACAAGAGACCCAGTACTTC. Its protein product is CASSHSGGRQETQYF.

This clonotype was seen more than once but under ten times. The V call is TRBV7-2, the J call TRBJ2-5; no definite D call. Germline assignment: CDR1 SGHTA and CDR2 FQGNSA. The CDR3 is made up of 14 amino acids. V lost 6 bases, J lost 1 base, and 12 bases lay in between. As DNA, the CDR3 is TGTGCCAGCAGAGCCCCAGGACCCCAAGAGACCCAGTACTTC. This gives the protein CASRAPGPQETQYF.

The V and J genes are TRBV7-9 and TRBJ2-7; possible D gene TRBD2, 5 bases. Trimming took 3 bases from V and 5 from J, leaving 11 bases between them. The germline V gene has CDR1 SEHNR and CDR2 FQNEAQ (reference sequence). The CDR3 consists of 13 residues. The CDR3 DNA reads TGTGCCAGCAGCTTGACTACCCCTGACGAGCAGTACTTC. It codes for CASSLTTPDEQYF. Full variable domain (missing parts from reference TRBV7-9 and TRBJ2-7): DTGVSQNPRHKITKRGQNVTFRCDPISEHNRLYWYRQTLGQGPEFLTYFQNEAQLEKSRLLSDRFSAERPKGSFSTLEIQRTEQGDSAMYLCASSLTTPDEQYFGPGTRLTVT.

This clonotype was counted ten times or more. J is TRBJ1-4 and V is TRBV11-2; the D is unclear. Trimming removed 4 bases from V and 0 bases from J, with 15 bases in between. Per germline, CDR1 SGHAT and CDR2 FQNNGV. This CDR3 comprises 17 residues. CDR3: CASSSRVSSATNEKLFF. CDR3 bases: TGTGCCAGCAGCTCGAGGGTGTCATCTGCAACTAATGAAAAACTGTTTTTT.

This chain joins TRBV19 and TRBJ2-5; 7 bases map to TRBD2. This CDR3 is built from 14 residues. V shed 0 bases, J shed 4 bases, and the junction held 2 bases outside the gene matches. Germline V gene sequence: CDR1 LNHDA, CDR2 SQIVND (reference sequence). CDR3 nucleotide sequence: TGTGCCAGTAGTATAGACGCGGGAGTAGAGACCCAGTACTTC. This encodes CASSIDAGVETQYF.

At least ten counts were recorded for this clonotype. The gene calls are TRBV6-6 and TRBJ1-1; a possible D gene is TRBD1 (5 bases). Germline values: CDR1 MNHNY, CDR2 SVGAGI (reference sequence). This CDR3 spans 19 amino acids. Between the trimmed V and J ends, which lost 6 bases and 0 bases, there was a span of 26 bases. The CDR3 is CASSHGGVRPKVVNTEAFF. DNA of the CDR3: TGTGCCAGCAGCCACGGGGGGGTCCGGCCAAAGGTCGTGAACACTGAAGCTTTCTTT.